Each of the 27 T cell receptor beta chains below was sequenced from the same sample in a study of shared clonotypes between healthy human individuals. Sequencing was performed with immunoSEQ multiplex PCR; in TCRdb, only in-frame clones are kept and a portion is missing. Of approximately 2.1 million clones listed, more than 80% were seen once; the top ten hold 0.39%. Specimen: naive CD4+ T cells from PBMCs. This sample's subset: CD45RA+ positively selected. The receptors stem from a man aged 18 to 29 in good health. Some clones in this sample may be carry-over from other donors' samples.

This clone was observed a single time. The chain recombines TRBV7-3 with TRBJ2-1; TRBD2 agrees at 7 bases. The CDR3 is 15 amino acids. Germline V lookup: CDR1 SGHTA, CDR2 FQGTGA. Losses at the gene ends were 1 base for V and 8 bases for J; bases not matched to a gene: 8. CDR3 DNA sequence: TGTGCCAGCAGCTTAATGGGCGGGAGCGGGTATGAGCAGTTCTTC. The encoded protein is CASSLMGGSGYEQFF.

This clone was picked up one time. The chain employs TRBV5-4 and TRBJ2-7, with TRBD1 identical over 9 bases. V shed 4 bases and J 5 bases; nucleotides not matched to a gene: 10. Per germline, CDR1 SGHNT and CDR2 YYREEE (reference sequence). This CDR3 has 15 amino acids. DNA of the CDR3: TGTGCCAGCAGCATCCCGGACAGGGGTTTTCACGAGCAGTACTTC. Its translation: CASSIPDRGFHEQYF. Looking up the rest from reference TRBV5-4 and TRBJ2-7 gives the full variable domain: ETGVTQSPTHLIKTRGQQVTLRCSSQSGHNTVSWYQQALGQGPQFIFQYYREEENGRGNFPPRFSGLQFPNYSSELNVNALELDDSALYLCASSIPDRGFHEQYFGPGTRLTVT.

This clone appeared a few times. The V gene is TRBV27, the J gene TRBJ1-5, with D hard to call. V was cut by 2 bases and J by 9 bases, with 11 bases left in between. This CDR3 is 13 amino acids long. Germline V gene sequence: CDR1 MNHEY, CDR2 SMNVEV (reference sequence). The CDR3 is CASSLRVELPQHF. In nucleotides, the CDR3 is TGTGCCAGCAGTTTACGGGTGGAACTGCCCCAGCATTTT.

The J gene is TRBJ2-1, the V gene TRBV5-1; TRBD2 aligns across 10 bases. J gave up 7 bases and V 3 bases, and 7 bases lay outside the gene matches. This CDR3 has 15 residues. Germline V lookup: CDR1 SGHRS, CDR2 YFSETQ. The CDR3 here is CASSWHGAGGNEQFF. The DNA of the CDR3 is TGCGCCAGCAGCTGGCATGGAGCGGGAGGGAATGAGCAGTTCTTC.

The V call is TRBV7-2, the J call TRBJ2-5; 7 bases are a match to TRBD2. Trimming cost V 4 bases and J 2 bases; bases outside gene matches: 4. CDR1 and CDR2 (germline): SGHTA, FQGNSA. This CDR3 spans 14 amino acids. Here the CDR3 DNA reads TGTGCCAGCAGCTGGACTAGAACACAAGAGACCCAGTACTTC. It translates to CASSWTRTQETQYF. Full variable domain (outside the CDR3, taken from reference TRBV7-2 and TRBJ2-5): GAGVSQSPSNKVTEKGKDVELRCDPISGHTALYWYRQSLGQGLEFLIYFQGNSAPDKSGLPSDRFSAERTGGSVSTLTIQRTQQEDSAVYLCASSWTRTQETQYFGPGTRLLVL.

The chain is built from TRBV7-2 and TRBJ2-3; no clear D gene. With 5 bases removed from V and 3 bases from J, the gap between germline ends came to 18 bases. The CDR3 extends over 16 amino acids. In germline, CDR1 is SGHTA, CDR2 FQGNSA. CDR3 sequence reads: CASSPRASVGTDTQYF. CDR3 nucleotides: TGTGCCAGCAGCCCTCGAGCTTCAGTCGGGACAGATACGCAGTATTTT.

V is TRBV4-3 and J is TRBJ2-6, with 10 bases identical to TRBD1. CDR3 length: 19 residues. V lost 4 bases and J lost 0; bases outside the gene matches: 9. CDR1 and CDR2 from the germline V gene are LGHNA and YSLEER. The CDR3 DNA reads TGCGCCAGCAGCCCTACGCCGGGACAGGGGCTCTCTGGGGCCAACGTCCTGACTTTC. This encodes CASSPTPGQGLSGANVLTF.

The chain uses TRBV2 and TRBJ2-3; D is perhaps TRBD2 (6 bases). The CDR3 is 15 residues long. Germline V gives CDR1 SNHLY, CDR2 FYNNEI. V lost 4 bases to trimming and J lost 5 bases, with 16 bases between them. CDR3 residues: CASSVADTPRDTQYF. As DNA, the CDR3 is TGTGCCAGCAGTGTAGCGGACACGCCAAGAGATACGCAGTATTTT.

The J gene is TRBJ2-3, the V gene TRBV7-3; a possible D gene is TRBD2 (6 bases). V was shortened by 6 bases and J by 4 bases, with 14 bases between the two germline ends. CDR3 length: 14 residues. The germline V gene encodes CDR1 SGHTA and CDR2 FQGTGA. The DNA for the CDR3 is TGTGCCAGCAGTGCGACCGGGGGACCAGATACGCAGTATTTT. It yields the protein CASSATGGPDTQYF. Complete variable domain (other parts from reference TRBV7-3 and TRBJ2-3): GAGVSQTPSNKVTEKGKYVELRCDPISGHTALYWYRQSLGQGPEFLIYFQGTGAADDSGLPNDRFFAVRPEGSVSTLKIQRTERGDSAVYLCASSATGGPDTQYFGPGTRLTVL.

On this clone: Other nucleotide sequences from this sample produce the same CDR3. This chain uses TRBV7-2 with TRBJ1-5; D may be TRBD1 (5 bases). The germline V and J ends were trimmed by 3 bases and 4 bases, with 7 bases remaining between them. The CDR3 loop spans 13 amino acids. The germline CDR1 and CDR2 sequences are SGHTA and FQGNSA. The CDR3 spells CASSFRGNQPQHF. CDR3 DNA sequence: TGTGCCAGCAGCTTTAGGGGAAATCAGCCCCAGCATTTT. Based on the CDR3 plus reference TRBV7-2 and TRBJ1-5, the full variable domain is GAGVSQSPSNKVTEKGKDVELRCDPISGHTALYWYRQSLGQGLEFLIYFQGNSAPDKSGLPSDRFSAERTGGSVSTLTIQRTQQEDSAVYLCASSFRGNQPQHFGDGTRLSIL.

The chain recombines TRBV7-8 with TRBJ1-1; TRBD1 is a possible D gene (6 bases). Germline-derived CDR1 and CDR2 are SGHVS and FQNEAQ. Trimming pared 5 bases from V and 6 bases from J, leaving 22 bases between. This CDR3 contains 16 residues. The CDR3 nucleotides are TGTGCCAGCAGCCCTAGGAGCGGGACAAAGGCCCCTGAAGCTTTCTTT. This encodes CASSPRSGTKAPEAFF.

The chain joins TRBV28 to TRBJ2-1; D is uncertain. CDR1 is MDHEN and CDR2 is SYDVKM in the germline V gene. The CDR3 spans 12 residues. V lost 6 bases and J 7 bases, leaving 10 bases between the germline ends. The CDR3 here is CASSPVRNEQFF. The CDR3 region has the DNA TGTGCCAGCAGCCCCGTAAGAAATGAGCAGTTCTTC. Full variable domain (outside the CDR3, taken from reference TRBV28 and TRBJ2-1): DVKVTQSSRYLVKRTGEKVFLECVQDMDHENMFWYRQDPGLGLRLIYFSYDVKMKEKGDIPEGYSVSREKKERFSLILESASTNQTSMYLCASSPVRNEQFFGPGTRLTVL.

The V call is TRBV9, the J call TRBJ1-4; possibly TRBD1 for D (6 bases). The germline V and J ends were trimmed by 4 bases and 8 bases, with 18 bases remaining between them. CDR1 and CDR2 (germline): SGDLS, YYNGEE. The CDR3 loop spans 15 amino acids. The CDR3 DNA reads as TGTGCCAGCAGCCCCCGGGGGGGCAGGGACGAAAAACTGTTTTTT. Protein product: CASSPRGGRDEKLFF.

V is TRBV11-1 and J is TRBJ2-5; TRBD2 aligns across 7 bases. Germline assignment: CDR1 SGHAT and CDR2 FQDESV (reference sequence). V lost 5 bases, J lost 0 bases, and 6 bases stayed unmatched. CDR3 length: 15 amino acids. The CDR3 loop reads CASSTRGGYQETQYF. The CDR3, as DNA: TGTGCCAGCAGCACGAGGGGAGGGTACCAAGAGACCCAGTACTTC.

The CDR3 DNA sequence: TGTGCCAGCAGCCGCCCCGGGACAGGGGGCACTGAAGCTTTCTTT. Translated: CASSRPGTGGTEAFF. The rearrangement joins TRBV27 to TRBJ1-1, with 11 bases that match TRBD1. The length of the CDR3 is 15 residues. CDR1 MNHEY and CDR2 SMNVEV come from the germline V gene (reference sequence). The V gene end was trimmed by 6 bases and the J gene end by 4 bases; junction bases not matched to a gene: 7.

This chain connects TRBV6-6 to TRBJ1-5, with 7 bases fitting TRBD1. The V gene end was trimmed by 2 bases and the J gene end by 3 bases; junction bases not matched to a gene: 4. The CDR3 sequence is 15 residues long. The germline CDR1 and CDR2 sequences are MNHNY and SVGAGI (reference sequence). The CDR3 loop reads CASSYPGTVNQPQHF. CDR3 bases: TGTGCCAGCAGTTACCCCGGGACAGTCAATCAGCCCCAGCATTTT.

The V gene is TRBV29-1, the J gene TRBJ1-2; 9 bases match TRBD1. The CDR3 sequence is 13 residues long. Unmatched junction bases numbered 5, after V lost 4 bases and J lost 5 bases. The V gene's germline CDR1 is SQVTM and CDR2 ANQGSEA. The CDR3 is CSVVRGTGYGYTF. CDR3 coding DNA: TGCAGCGTTGTTCGCGGGACAGGGTATGGCTACACCTTC.

The chain uses TRBV28 and TRBJ2-7; D remains unclear. Trimming took 5 bases from V and 2 from J, leaving 13 bases between them. CDR3 size: 14 residues. The germline V gene encodes CDR1 MDHEN and CDR2 SYDVKM. CDR3 nucleotide sequence: TGTGCCAGCAGTATCACGACTGGAGCCTACGAGCAGTACTTC. This encodes CASSITTGAYEQYF.

Here the CDR3 reads CASSSEAAGTGELFF. CDR3 bases: TGCGCCAGCAGCTCCGAAGCGGCAGGCACCGGGGAGCTGTTTTTT. The V call is TRBV5-1, the J call TRBJ2-2, with D possibly being TRBD2 (5 bases). Per germline, CDR1 SGHRS and CDR2 YFSETQ. This CDR3 spans 15 amino acids. Trimming pared 3 bases from V and 4 bases from J, leaving 13 bases between.

The chain carries TRBV29-1 and TRBJ2-5, with D perhaps TRBD2 (7 bases). V was pared by 3 bases and J by 4 bases, with 15 bases between. CDR1 and CDR2 (germline): SQVTM, ANQGSEA. This CDR3 is 14 amino acids long. Here the CDR3 reads CSVDKQGRGETQYF. CDR3 DNA sequence: TGCAGCGTTGACAAGCAGGGGAGGGGAGAGACCCAGTACTTC.

The chain carries TRBV2 and TRBJ2-7; TRBD2 agrees at 16 bases. Germline CDR1 and CDR2: SNHLY and FYNNEI. The ends lost 8 bases at V and 1 base at J; junction bases unmatched: 2. The CDR3 is 15 amino acids. The CDR3 region is CASVGLAGGSYEQYF. Here the CDR3 DNA reads TGTGCCAGCGTGGGACTAGCGGGAGGGTCCTACGAGCAGTACTTC. The full variable domain, rest sourced from reference TRBV2 and TRBJ2-7, is EPEVTQTPSHQVTQMGQEVILRCVPISNHLYFYWYRQILGQKVEFLVSFYNNEISEKSEIFDDQFSVERPDGSNFTLKIRSTKLEDSAMYFCASVGLAGGSYEQYFGPGTRLTVT.

CDR3 protein: CAYGPGGRVPGELFF. In DNA form, the CDR3 reads TGTGCCTACGGGCCCGGGGGGAGGGTTCCCGGGGAGCTGTTTTTT. The rearrangement joins TRBV6-6 to TRBJ2-2; TRBD2 matches 7 bases. With V trimmed by 11 bases and J by 6 bases, 15 bases remained unmatched. Per germline, CDR1 MNHNY and CDR2 SVGAGI (reference sequence). The CDR3 loop spans 15 amino acids.

J is TRBJ2-5 and V is TRBV7-2; D unresolved. CDR1 and CDR2 from the germline V gene are SGHTA and FQGNSA. The CDR3 covers 12 residues. The germline V and J ends were trimmed by 5 bases and 4 bases, with 8 bases remaining between them. As DNA, the CDR3 is TGTGCCAGCAGCAAGGCAGGAGAGACCCAGTACTTC. Translated: CASSKAGETQYF.

This chain connects TRBV25-1 to TRBJ2-6, with 7 bases matching TRBD1. After removal of 10 bases from V and 2 bases from J, the junction contained 8 bases not matched to a gene. The CDR3 spans 15 residues. Per the germline V gene, CDR1 is MGHDK and CDR2 is SYGVNS. This CDR3 reads CANLTTGAGANVLTF. CDR3 coding DNA: TGTGCCAACCTAACTACAGGGGCTGGGGCCAACGTCCTGACTTTC.

The V and J genes are TRBV19 and TRBJ2-1; D perhaps matches TRBD1 (6 bases). V gave up 4 bases and J gave up 4 bases, with 17 bases separating them. The CDR3 covers 16 residues. Germline loops: CDR1 LNHDA, CDR2 SQIVND (reference sequence). The CDR3 nucleotides are TGTGCCAGTAGTACCAAATCGGGACAAATTTACAATGAGCAGTTCTTC. Protein product: CASSTKSGQIYNEQFF. The full variable domain, rest sourced from reference TRBV19 and TRBJ2-1, is DGGITQSPKYLFRKEGQNVTLSCEQNLNHDAMYWYRQDPGQGLRLIYYSQIVNDFQKGDIAEGYSVSREKKESFPLTVTSAQKNPTAFYLCASSTKSGQIYNEQFFGPGTRLTVL.

The J gene is TRBJ1-3, the V gene TRBV28; TRBD1 matches 7 bases. The CDR3 is 15 amino acids. V lost 5 bases, J lost 3 bases, and 7 bases stayed unmatched. Germline V gene sequence: CDR1 MDHEN, CDR2 SYDVKM. The CDR3 sequence is CASSPEGGLGNTIYF. The CDR3 bases are TGTGCCAGCAGTCCCGAAGGGGGCCTTGGAAACACCATATATTTT.

V usage is TRBV27 and J usage is TRBJ2-7; D gene unclear. CDR3 length equals 15 residues. Germline V gives CDR1 MNHEY, CDR2 SMNVEV (reference sequence). V was trimmed by 2 bases and J by 0 bases, leaving 11 bases between them. The CDR3 DNA follows: TGTGCCAGCAGTTTAGTTGCAGGTCTCTCCTACGAGCAGTACTTC. It specifies CASSLVAGLSYEQYF.